These 18 T cell receptor beta chains share one sample of origin, sequenced in a study of identical twins. TCRdb itself ran the 5' RACE reads through MiXCR, one entry per CDR3 protein. The table has more than 400,000 distinct CDR3 sequences, roughly 15% seen once. This sample was shared with a second study, whose subject was yellow fever vaccine responses in identical twins.

Sequenced sample: CD4+ T cells sorted from blood. The receptors come from a woman between 18 and 30 years old in good health.

The chain couples TRBV12-3 or TRBV12-4 to TRBJ2-4; 8 bases are a match to TRBD1. CDR3 length: 12 residues. The J segment lost 12 bases and the V segment lost 4 bases, leaving 5 bases of the junction unmatched. CDR3 coding DNA: TGTGCCAGCAGTTCGGACAGGGTTTCTCAGTACTTC. This gives the protein CASSSDRVSQYF.

This clonotype was detected many times. The CDR3 loop reads CSVRQEAGNTIYF. The CDR3 region has the DNA TGCAGCGTGAGACAGGAGGCAGGAAACACCATATATTTT. The gene calls are TRBV29-1 and TRBJ1-3; D possibly corresponds to TRBD1 (6 bases). The germline CDR1 and CDR2 sequences are SQVTM and ANQGSEA. The V end lost 6 bases, the J end lost 4 bases, and 13 bases lay between the germline ends. This CDR3 comprises 13 residues.

This chain connects TRBV12-3 or TRBV12-4 to TRBJ2-2, with D perhaps TRBD2 (6 bases). The CDR3 totals 13 residues. V was clipped by 3 bases and J by 6 bases, with 8 bases between them. The CDR3 DNA sequence: TGTGCCAGCAGTTTTTGGGGGGCCGGGGAGCTGTTTTTT. It is translated as CASSFWGAGELFF.

This rearrangement joins TRBV7-9 to TRBJ2-5, with a tentative D call TRBD2 (6 bases). V shed 4 bases and J shed 0 bases, with 9 bases lying between them. This CDR3 region has 14 residues. Looked up from germline, CDR1 is SEHNR and CDR2 is FQNEAQ (reference sequence). The CDR3 DNA reads as TGTGCCAGCAGCTCTGGGGGGTACCAAGAGACCCAGTACTTC. This translates into CASSSGGYQETQYF.

This clonotype has a handful of counts. The chain combines TRBV10-2 with TRBJ2-3, with 8 bases identical to TRBD2. The CDR3 has 16 amino acids. Germline assignment: CDR1 WSHSY and CDR2 SAAADI. Trimming removed 3 bases from V and 6 bases from J; junction bases left unmatched: 11. The CDR3, as DNA: TGCGCCAGCAGTGACTGGGCGGGGGGCCTCCGGGATACGCAGTATTTT. As protein: CASSDWAGGLRDTQYF.

The chain couples TRBV3-1 to TRBJ2-6; D is uncertain. The V end lost 4 bases, the J end lost 0 bases, and 7 bases lay between the germline ends. This CDR3 region has 15 residues. Germline V gene data show CDR1 as LGHDT and CDR2 as YNNKEL (reference sequence). CDR3 DNA: TGTGCCAGCAGCCGAAAAGACTCTGGGGCCAACGTCCTGACTTTC. It is translated as CASSRKDSGANVLTF.

This clonotype was recorded only once. This sequence joins TRBV28 and TRBJ2-1; TRBD1 might be the D (5 bases). The CDR3 is 14 amino acids. V lost 7 bases and J 5 bases, leaving 15 bases between the germline ends. The germline V gene encodes CDR1 MDHEN and CDR2 SYDVKM. CDR3 in amino acids: CASKPQAGNNEQFF. CDR3 in DNA: TGTGCCAGCAAACCCCAAGCAGGGAACAATGAGCAGTTCTTC.

This sequence joins TRBV11-2 and TRBJ2-1, with 8 bases lining up with TRBD1. Germline CDR1 and CDR2: SGHAT and FQNNGV. V lost 5 bases, J lost 9 bases, and 3 bases stayed unmatched. The CDR3 covers 12 residues. The CDR3 DNA reads TGTGCCAGCAGCAAAACAGGGGGTGAGCAGTTCTTC. Protein: CASSKTGGEQFF.

This clonotype was counted only a few times. This chain joins TRBV11-1 and TRBJ2-7; D uncertain. V lost 4 bases and J lost 0, with 4 bases in between. The germline V gene has CDR1 SGHAT and CDR2 FQDESV (reference sequence). CDR3 length: 12 residues. CDR3 residues: CASSSPSYEQYV. The CDR3 DNA reads TGTGCCAGCAGCTCGCCCTCCTACGAGCAGTACGTC.

Regarding this clonotype: The junction and the germline gene differ at one end; a read error may be behind it. The chain joins TRBV15 to TRBJ1-5, with 8 bases lining up with TRBD1. Germline V gives CDR1 LNHNV, CDR2 YYDKDF (reference sequence). This CDR3 region has 14 residues. CDR3 residues: CATGRGQSNQPQHF. CDR3 in DNA: TGTGCCACCGGCAGGGGGCAAAGCAATCAGCCCCAGCATTTT.

The chain joins TRBV9 to TRBJ2-7; 8 bases align to TRBD2. V lost 0 bases, J lost 1 base, and 6 bases stayed unmatched. This CDR3 contains 16 residues. CDR1 and CDR2 from the germline V gene are SGDLS and YYNGEE. The CDR3 coding sequence is TGTGCCAGCAGCGTAGGGAGCGGGAGTCGGTCCTACGAGCAGTACTTC. Translated, it gives CASSVGSGSRSYEQYF.

This clonotype has more than one count but fewer than ten. The chain links TRBV24-1 to TRBJ2-7; the match to TRBD1 covers 7 bases. Germline V gene sequence: CDR1 KGHDR, CDR2 SFDVKD. CDR3 length equals 17 residues. Trimming at V came to 5 bases and at J to 0 bases, leaving 12 bases not matched to a gene. DNA of the CDR3: TGTGCCACCAGTGGTCCGAACCCGGGACAGAGCTCCTACGAGCAGTACTTC. It specifies CATSGPNPGQSSYEQYF.

This clonotype was seen more than once but under ten times. The V call is TRBV10-3, the J call TRBJ2-3, with D uncertain. The CDR3 length is 13 residues. Trimming took off 0 bases at V and 6 bases at J, with 7 bases between the two ends. CDR1 is ENHRY, CDR2 SYGVKD, per germline. The CDR3 nucleotides read TGTGCCATCAGTGAGTCCCCCCCGGATACGCAGTATTTT. It specifies CAISESPPDTQYF.

Many counts were recorded for this clonotype. The chain links TRBV7-2 to TRBJ2-4; TRBD1 agrees at 10 bases. This CDR3 has 16 amino acids. CDR1 and CDR2 from the germline V gene are SGHTA and FQGNSA. The V gene end was trimmed by 2 bases and the J gene end by 8 bases; junction bases not matched to a gene: 9. Written as DNA, the CDR3 is TGTGCCAGCAGCTTAACTCCGTCGGGACAGGGGTACATTCAGTACTTC. Translating gives CASSLTPSGQGYIQYF. Full variable domain (remainder filled in from reference TRBV7-2 and TRBJ2-4): GAGVSQSPSNKVTEKGKDVELRCDPISGHTALYWYRQSLGQGLEFLIYFQGNSAPDKSGLPSDRFSAERTGGSVSTLTIQRTQQEDSAVYLCASSLTPSGQGYIQYFGAGTRLSVL.

The table lists this clonotype with a few counts. The V and J genes are TRBV18 and TRBJ1-1, with TRBD1 identical over 8 bases. V gave up 3 bases and J gave up 4 bases; unmatched junction bases: 7. The CDR3 covers 15 residues. From germline, CDR1 is KGHSH and CDR2 LQKENI. CDR3 loop: CASSPGQGRVTEAFF. CDR3 nucleotides: TGTGCCAGCTCACCCGGACAGGGAAGGGTCACTGAAGCTTTCTTT.

CDR3 sequence reads: CASSLGWARSSPLHF. CDR3 nucleotides: TGTGCCAGCAGTTTAGGTTGGGCGAGGTCTTCACCCCTCCACTTT. V is TRBV27 and J is TRBJ1-6; D not certain. CDR3 length: 15 amino acids. Trimming took 2 bases from V and 9 from J, leaving 14 bases between them. From germline, CDR1 is MNHEY and CDR2 SMNVEV (reference sequence).

This clonotype was seen a few times. J is TRBJ2-1 and V is TRBV5-1; TRBD2 matches at 7 bases. Germline V lookup: CDR1 SGHRS, CDR2 YFSETQ. After removal of 4 bases from V and 9 bases from J, the junction contained 10 bases not matched to a gene. This CDR3 contains 14 residues. The CDR3 DNA follows: TGCGCCAGCAGCACTGGACTAGATCGCTCTGAGCAGTTCTTC. Encoded protein: CASSTGLDRSEQFF.

The chain employs TRBV5-1 and TRBJ1-1, with D hard to call. The germline V and J ends were trimmed by 4 bases and 8 bases, with 18 bases remaining between them. The CDR3 sequence is 14 residues long. CDR1 is SGHRS and CDR2 is YFSETQ in the germline V gene. The CDR3: CASSQDDPTREAFF. For the CDR3, the DNA is TGCGCCAGCAGCCAAGATGATCCTACAAGAGAAGCTTTCTTT.